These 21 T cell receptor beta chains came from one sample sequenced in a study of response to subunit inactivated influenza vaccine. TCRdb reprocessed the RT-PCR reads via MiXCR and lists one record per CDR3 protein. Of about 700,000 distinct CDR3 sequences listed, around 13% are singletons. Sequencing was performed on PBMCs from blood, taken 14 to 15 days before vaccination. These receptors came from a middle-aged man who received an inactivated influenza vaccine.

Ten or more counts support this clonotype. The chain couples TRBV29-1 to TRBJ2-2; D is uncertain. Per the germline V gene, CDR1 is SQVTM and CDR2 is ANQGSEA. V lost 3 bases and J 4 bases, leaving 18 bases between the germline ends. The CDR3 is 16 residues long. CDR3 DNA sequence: TGCAGCGTTGAGGCTGGGTCGCGTAGTCTCACCGGGGAGCTGTTTTTT. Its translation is CSVEAGSRSLTGELFF.

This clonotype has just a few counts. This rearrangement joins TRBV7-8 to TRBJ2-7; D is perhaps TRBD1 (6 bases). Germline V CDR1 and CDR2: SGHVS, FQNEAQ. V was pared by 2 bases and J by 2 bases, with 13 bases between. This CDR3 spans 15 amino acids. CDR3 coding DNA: TGTGCCAGCAGCTTAAAGAGACAGGCCCCCTACGAGCAGTACTTC. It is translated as CASSLKRQAPYEQYF.

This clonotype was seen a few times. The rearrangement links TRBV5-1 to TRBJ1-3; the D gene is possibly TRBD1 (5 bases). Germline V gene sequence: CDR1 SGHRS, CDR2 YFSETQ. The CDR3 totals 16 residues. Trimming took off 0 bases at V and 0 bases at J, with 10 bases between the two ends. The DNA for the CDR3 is TGCGCCAGCAGCTTGGCCGGGGGGAACTCTGGAAACACCATATATTTT. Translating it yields CASSLAGGNSGNTIYF.

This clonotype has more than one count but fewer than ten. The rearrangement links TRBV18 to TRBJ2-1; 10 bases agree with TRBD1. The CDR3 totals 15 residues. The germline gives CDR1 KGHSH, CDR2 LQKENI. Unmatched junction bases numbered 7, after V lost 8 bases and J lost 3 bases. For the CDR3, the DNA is TGTGCCAGCCACCAAGACAGGGGGCTCTACAATGAGCAGTTCTTC. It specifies CASHQDRGLYNEQFF.

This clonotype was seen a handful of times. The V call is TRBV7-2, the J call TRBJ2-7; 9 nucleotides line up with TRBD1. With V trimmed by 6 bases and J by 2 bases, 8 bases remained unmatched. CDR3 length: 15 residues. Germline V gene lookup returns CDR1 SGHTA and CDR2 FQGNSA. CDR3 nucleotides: TGTGCCAGCAGTTTATCCGGGACAGGGCCCTACGAGCAGTACTTC. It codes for CASSLSGTGPYEQYF.

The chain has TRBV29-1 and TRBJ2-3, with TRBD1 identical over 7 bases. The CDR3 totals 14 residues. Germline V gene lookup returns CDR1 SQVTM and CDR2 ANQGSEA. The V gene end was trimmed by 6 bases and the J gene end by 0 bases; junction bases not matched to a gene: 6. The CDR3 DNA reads TGCAGCGTCCAGGGGGTCGGAAGCACAGATACGCAGTATTTT. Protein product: CSVQGVGSTDTQYF.

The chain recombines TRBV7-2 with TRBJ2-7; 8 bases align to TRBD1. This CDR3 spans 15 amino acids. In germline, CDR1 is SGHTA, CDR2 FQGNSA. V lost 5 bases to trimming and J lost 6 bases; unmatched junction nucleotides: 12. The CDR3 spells CASSPRGHRGSEQYF. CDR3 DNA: TGTGCCAGCAGCCCCCGCGGTCACAGGGGGTCCGAGCAGTACTTC.

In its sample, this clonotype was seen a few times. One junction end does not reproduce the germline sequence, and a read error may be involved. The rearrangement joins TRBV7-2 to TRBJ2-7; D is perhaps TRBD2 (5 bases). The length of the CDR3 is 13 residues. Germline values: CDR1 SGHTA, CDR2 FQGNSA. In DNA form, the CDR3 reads TGTGCCAGCAGTTTAGACCCTACGGGAAGGACGTACTTC. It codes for CASSLDPTGRTYF.

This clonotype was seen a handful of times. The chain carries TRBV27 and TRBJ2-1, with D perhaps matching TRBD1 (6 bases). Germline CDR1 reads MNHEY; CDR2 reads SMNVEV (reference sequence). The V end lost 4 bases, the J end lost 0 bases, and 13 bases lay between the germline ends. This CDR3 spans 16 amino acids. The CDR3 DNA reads TGTGCCAGCAGTTCTGGGGGCCCCAGCTCCTACAATGAGCAGTTCTTC. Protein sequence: CASSSGGPSSYNEQFF.

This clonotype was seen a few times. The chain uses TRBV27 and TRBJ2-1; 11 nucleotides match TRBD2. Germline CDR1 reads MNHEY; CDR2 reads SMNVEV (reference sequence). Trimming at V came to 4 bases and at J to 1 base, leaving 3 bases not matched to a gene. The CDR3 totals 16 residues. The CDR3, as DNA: TGTGCCAGCAGTTCAAGGACTAGCGGGTCCTACAATGAGCAGTTCTTC. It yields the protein CASSSRTSGSYNEQFF.

This CDR3 reads CASSLGTTTGEQFF. The CDR3 coding sequence is TGTGCCAGCAGCTTAGGTACCACGACCGGTGAGCAGTTCTTC. The chain joins TRBV11-2 to TRBJ2-1; D is unclear. From germline, CDR1 is SGHAT and CDR2 FQNNGV. V lost 1 base to trimming and J lost 9 bases, with 13 bases between them. The length of the CDR3 is 14 residues.

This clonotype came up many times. The CDR3 spells CASSYQGQETQYF. The CDR3 DNA is TGCGCCAGCAGCTACCAGGGGCAAGAGACCCAGTACTTC. V usage is TRBV5-1 and J usage is TRBJ2-5, with TRBD1 as a possible D gene (6 bases). This CDR3 is built from 13 residues. V lost 3 bases, J lost 2 bases, and 8 bases lay in between. The germline V gene has CDR1 SGHRS and CDR2 YFSETQ.

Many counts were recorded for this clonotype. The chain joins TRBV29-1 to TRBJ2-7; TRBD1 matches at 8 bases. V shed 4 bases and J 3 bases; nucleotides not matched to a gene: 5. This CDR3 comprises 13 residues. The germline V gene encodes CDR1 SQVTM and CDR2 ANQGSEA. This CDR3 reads CSVVAGGFYEQYF. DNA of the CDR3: TGCAGCGTTGTCGCAGGGGGCTTCTACGAGCAGTACTTC.

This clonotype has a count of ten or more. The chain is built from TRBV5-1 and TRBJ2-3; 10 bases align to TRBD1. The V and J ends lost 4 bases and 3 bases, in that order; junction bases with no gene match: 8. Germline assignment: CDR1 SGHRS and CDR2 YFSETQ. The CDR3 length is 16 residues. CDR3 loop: CASSHGQGGRTDTQYF. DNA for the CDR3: TGCGCCAGCAGCCACGGACAGGGGGGACGGACAGATACGCAGTATTTT.

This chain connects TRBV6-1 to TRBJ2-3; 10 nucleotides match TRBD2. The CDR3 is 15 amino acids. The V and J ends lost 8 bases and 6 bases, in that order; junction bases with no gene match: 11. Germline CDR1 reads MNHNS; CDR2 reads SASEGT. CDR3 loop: CASGASGGAWDTQYF. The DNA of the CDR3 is TGTGCCAGCGGTGCGAGCGGGGGGGCCTGGGATACGCAGTATTTT.

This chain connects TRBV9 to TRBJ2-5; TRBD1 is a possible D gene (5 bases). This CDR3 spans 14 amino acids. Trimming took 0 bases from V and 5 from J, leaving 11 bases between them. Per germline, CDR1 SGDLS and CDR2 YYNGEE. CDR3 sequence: CASSVEGYRETQYF. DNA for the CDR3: TGTGCCAGCAGCGTAGAGGGGTATCGCGAGACCCAGTACTTC.

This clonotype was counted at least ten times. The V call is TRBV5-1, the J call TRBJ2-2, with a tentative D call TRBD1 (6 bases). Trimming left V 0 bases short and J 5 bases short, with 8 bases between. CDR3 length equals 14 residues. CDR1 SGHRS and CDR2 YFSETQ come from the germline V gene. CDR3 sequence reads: CASSLAQGTGELFF. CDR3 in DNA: TGCGCCAGCAGCTTGGCCCAGGGGACCGGGGAGCTGTTTTTT.

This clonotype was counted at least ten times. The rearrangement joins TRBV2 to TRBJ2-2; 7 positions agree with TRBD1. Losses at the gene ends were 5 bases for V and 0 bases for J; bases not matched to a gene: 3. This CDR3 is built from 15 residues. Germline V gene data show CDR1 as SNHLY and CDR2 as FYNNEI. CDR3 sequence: CASSSRGTNTGELFF. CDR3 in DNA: TGTGCCAGCAGTAGCAGGGGGACGAACACCGGGGAGCTGTTTTTT.

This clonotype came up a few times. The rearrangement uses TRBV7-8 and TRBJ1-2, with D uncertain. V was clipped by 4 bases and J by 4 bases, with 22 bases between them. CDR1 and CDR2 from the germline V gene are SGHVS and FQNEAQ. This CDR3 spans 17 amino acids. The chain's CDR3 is CASSSPNTPTVPYGYTF. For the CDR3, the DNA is TGTGCCAGCAGCTCCCCTAACACTCCAACAGTTCCCTATGGCTACACCTTC.

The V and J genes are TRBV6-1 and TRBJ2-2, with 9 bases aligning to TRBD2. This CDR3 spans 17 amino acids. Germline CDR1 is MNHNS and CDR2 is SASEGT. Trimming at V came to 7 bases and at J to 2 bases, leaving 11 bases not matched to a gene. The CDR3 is CASIPGLAEYNTGELFF. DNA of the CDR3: TGTGCCAGCATTCCGGGACTAGCCGAATATAACACCGGGGAGCTGTTTTTT.

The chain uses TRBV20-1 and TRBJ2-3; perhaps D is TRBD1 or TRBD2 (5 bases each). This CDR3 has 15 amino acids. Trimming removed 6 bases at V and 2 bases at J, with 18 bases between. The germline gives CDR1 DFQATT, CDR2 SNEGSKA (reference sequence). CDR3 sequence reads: CSAKRPQGVTDTQYF. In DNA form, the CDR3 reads TGCAGTGCGAAGCGCCCCCAGGGAGTCACAGATACGCAGTATTTT.